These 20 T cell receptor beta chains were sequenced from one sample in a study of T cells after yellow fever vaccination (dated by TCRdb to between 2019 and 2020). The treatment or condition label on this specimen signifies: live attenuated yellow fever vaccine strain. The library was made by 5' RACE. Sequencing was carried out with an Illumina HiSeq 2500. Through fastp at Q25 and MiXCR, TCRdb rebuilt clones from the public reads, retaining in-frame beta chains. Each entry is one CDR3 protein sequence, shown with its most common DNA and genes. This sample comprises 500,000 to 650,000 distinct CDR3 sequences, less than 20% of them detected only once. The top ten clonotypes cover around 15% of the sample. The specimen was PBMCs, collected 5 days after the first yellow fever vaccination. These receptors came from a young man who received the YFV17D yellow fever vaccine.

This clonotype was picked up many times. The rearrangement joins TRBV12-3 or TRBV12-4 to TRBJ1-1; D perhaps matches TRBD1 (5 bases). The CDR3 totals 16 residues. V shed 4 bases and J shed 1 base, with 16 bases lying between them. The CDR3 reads CASSYRDGLKNTEAFF. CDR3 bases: TGTGCCAGCAGTTACCGGGACGGGTTGAAGAACACTGAAGCTTTCTTT.

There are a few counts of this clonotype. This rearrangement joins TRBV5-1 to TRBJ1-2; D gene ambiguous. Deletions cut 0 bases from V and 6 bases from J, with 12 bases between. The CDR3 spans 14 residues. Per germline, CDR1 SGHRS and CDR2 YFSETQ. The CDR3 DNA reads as TGCGCCAGCAGCTTGGTTGGTTCCGGGGATGGCTACACCTTC. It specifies CASSLVGSGDGYTF.

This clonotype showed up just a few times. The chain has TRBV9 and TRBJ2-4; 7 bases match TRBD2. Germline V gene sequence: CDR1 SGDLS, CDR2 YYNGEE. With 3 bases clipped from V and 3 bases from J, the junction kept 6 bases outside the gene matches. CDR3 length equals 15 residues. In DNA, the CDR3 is TGTGCCAGCAGCGCCCGGGGGGATGGCAAAAACATTCAGTACTTC. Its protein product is CASSARGDGKNIQYF.

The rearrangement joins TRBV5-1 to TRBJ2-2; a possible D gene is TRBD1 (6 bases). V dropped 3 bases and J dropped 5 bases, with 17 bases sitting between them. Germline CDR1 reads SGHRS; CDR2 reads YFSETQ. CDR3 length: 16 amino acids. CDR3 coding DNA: TGCGCCAGCAGCTGGGGCCCAGGGGCTCGAACCGGGGAGCTGTTTTTT. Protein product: CASSWGPGARTGELFF. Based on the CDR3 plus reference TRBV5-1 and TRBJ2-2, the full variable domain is KAGVTQTPRYLIKTRGQQVTLSCSPISGHRSVSWYQQTPGQGLQFLFEYFSETQRNKGNFPGRFSGRQFSNSRSEMNVSTLELGDSALYLCASSWGPGARTGELFFGEGSRLTVL.

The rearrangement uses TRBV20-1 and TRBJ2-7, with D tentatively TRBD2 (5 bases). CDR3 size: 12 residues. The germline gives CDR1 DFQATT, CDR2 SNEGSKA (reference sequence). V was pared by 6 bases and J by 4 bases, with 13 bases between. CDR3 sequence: CSAEGSGYEQYV. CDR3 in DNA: TGCAGTGCCGAGGGTTCCGGGTACGAGCAGTACGTC.

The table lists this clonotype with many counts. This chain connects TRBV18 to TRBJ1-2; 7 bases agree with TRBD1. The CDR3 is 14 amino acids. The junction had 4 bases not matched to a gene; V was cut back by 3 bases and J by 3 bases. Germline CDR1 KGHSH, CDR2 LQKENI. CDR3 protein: CASSPTGTDYGYTF. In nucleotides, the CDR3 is TGTGCCAGCTCACCTACCGGGACAGACTATGGCTACACCTTC.

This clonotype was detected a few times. CDR3: CASSLQGAGEQYF. The CDR3 DNA reads as TGTGCCAGCAGTTTACAGGGGGCCGGGGAGCAGTACTTC. This chain connects TRBV27 to TRBJ2-7; 8 positions match TRBD1. Germline assignment: CDR1 MNHEY and CDR2 SMNVEV (reference sequence). The junction had 4 bases not matched to a gene; V was cut back by 2 bases and J by 7 bases. The CDR3 is 13 residues long.

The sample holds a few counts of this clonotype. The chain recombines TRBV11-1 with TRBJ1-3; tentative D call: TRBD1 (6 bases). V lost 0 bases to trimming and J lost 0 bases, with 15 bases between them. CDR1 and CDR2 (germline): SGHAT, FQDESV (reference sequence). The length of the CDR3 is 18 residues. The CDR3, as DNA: TGTGCCAGCAGCTTAGCGAATTGGCAGGGGAACTCTGGAAACACCATATATTTT. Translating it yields CASSLANWQGNSGNTIYF.

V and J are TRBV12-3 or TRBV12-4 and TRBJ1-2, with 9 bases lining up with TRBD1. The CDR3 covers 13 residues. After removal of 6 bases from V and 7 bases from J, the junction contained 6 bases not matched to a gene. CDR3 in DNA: TGTGCCAGCAGCCCACAGGGGGCGCGTGGCTACACCTTC. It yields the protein CASSPQGARGYTF.

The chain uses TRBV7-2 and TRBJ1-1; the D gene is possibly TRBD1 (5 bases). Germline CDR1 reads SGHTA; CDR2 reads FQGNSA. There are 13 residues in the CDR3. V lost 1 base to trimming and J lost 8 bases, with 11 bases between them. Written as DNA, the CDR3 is TGTGCCAGCAGCTTAGACCTCAGGGACGAAGCTTTCTTT. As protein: CASSLDLRDEAFF. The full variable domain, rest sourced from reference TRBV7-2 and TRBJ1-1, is GAGVSQSPSNKVTEKGKDVELRCDPISGHTALYWYRQSLGQGLEFLIYFQGNSAPDKSGLPSDRFSAERTGGSVSTLTIQRTQQEDSAVYLCASSLDLRDEAFFGQGTRLTVV.

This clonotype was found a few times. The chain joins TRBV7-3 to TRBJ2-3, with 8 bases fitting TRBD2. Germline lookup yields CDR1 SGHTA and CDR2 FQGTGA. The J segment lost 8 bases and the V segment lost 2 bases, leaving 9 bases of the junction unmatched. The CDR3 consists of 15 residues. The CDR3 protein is CASSLRGGAAGTQYF. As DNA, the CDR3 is TGTGCCAGCAGCTTACGGGGGGGCGCCGCTGGTACGCAGTATTTT.

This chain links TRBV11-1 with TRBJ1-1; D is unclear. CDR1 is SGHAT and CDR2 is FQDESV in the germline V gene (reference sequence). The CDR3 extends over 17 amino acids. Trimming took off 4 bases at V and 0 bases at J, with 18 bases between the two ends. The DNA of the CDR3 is TGTGCCAGCAGCTCCGAAAAACGTACAGTTATGAACACTGAAGCTTTCTTT. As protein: CASSSEKRTVMNTEAFF. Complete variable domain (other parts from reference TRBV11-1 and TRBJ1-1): EAEVAQSPRYKITEKSQAVAFWCDPISGHATLYWYRQILGQGPELLVQFQDESVVDDSQLPKDRFSAERLKGVDSTLKIQPAELGDSAMYLCASSSEKRTVMNTEAFFGQGTRLTVV.

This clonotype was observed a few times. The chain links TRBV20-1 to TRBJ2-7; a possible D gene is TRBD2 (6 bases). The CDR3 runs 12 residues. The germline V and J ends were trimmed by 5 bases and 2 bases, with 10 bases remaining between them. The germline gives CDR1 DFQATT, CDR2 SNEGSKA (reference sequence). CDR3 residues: CSALGEAYEQYV. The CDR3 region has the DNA TGCAGTGCTTTAGGGGAGGCCTACGAGCAGTACGTC.

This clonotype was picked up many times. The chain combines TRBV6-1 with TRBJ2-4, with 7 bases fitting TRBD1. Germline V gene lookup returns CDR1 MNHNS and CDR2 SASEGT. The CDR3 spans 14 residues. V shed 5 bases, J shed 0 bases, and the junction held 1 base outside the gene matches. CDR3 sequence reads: CASSQGVAKNIQYF. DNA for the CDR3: TGTGCCAGCAGTCAGGGGGTAGCCAAAAACATTCAGTACTTC.

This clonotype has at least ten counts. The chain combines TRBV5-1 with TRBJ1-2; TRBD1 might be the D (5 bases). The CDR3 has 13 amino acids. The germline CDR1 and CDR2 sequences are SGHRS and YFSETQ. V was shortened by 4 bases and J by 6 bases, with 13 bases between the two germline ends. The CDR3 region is CASSTGTANGYTF. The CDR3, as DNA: TGCGCCAGCAGCACCGGGACGGCGAATGGCTACACCTTC.

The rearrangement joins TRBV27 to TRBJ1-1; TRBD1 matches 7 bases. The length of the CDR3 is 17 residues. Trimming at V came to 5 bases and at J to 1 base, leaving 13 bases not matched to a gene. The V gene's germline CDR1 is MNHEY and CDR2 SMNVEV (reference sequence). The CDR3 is CASSPGPSRTGNTEAFF. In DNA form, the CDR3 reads TGTGCCAGCAGTCCAGGACCCTCGCGGACAGGGAACACTGAAGCTTTCTTT.

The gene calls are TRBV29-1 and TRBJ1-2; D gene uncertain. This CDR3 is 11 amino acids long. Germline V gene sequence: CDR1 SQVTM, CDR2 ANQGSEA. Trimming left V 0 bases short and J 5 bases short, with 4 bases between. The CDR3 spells CSVEDGYGYTF. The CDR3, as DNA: TGCAGCGTTGAAGACGGGTATGGCTACACCTTC.

CDR3 in DNA: TGCAGTGCCGTTCCGGGACTAGCGGACATCACAGATACGCAGTATTTT. This encodes CSAVPGLADITDTQYF. The rearrangement links TRBV20-1 to TRBJ2-3; 11 nucleotides match TRBD2. Trimming at V came to 6 bases and at J to 2 bases, leaving 10 bases not matched to a gene. CDR3 size: 16 residues. Germline V gene sequence: CDR1 DFQATT, CDR2 SNEGSKA (reference sequence).

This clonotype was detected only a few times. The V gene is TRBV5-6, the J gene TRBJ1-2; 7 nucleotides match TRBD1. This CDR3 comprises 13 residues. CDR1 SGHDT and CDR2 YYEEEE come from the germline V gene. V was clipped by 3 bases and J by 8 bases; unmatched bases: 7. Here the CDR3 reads CASSYRGGDGYTF. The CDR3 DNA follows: TGTGCCAGCAGCTACAGGGGAGGAGACGGCTACACCTTC.

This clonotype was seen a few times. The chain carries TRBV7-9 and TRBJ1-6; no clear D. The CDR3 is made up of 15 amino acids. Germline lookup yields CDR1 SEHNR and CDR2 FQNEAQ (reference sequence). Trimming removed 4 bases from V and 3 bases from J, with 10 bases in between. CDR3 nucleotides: TGTGCCAGCAGCTCCACCATCGTCTATAATTCACCCCTCCACTTT. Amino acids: CASSSTIVYNSPLHF.